This passage covers 21 T cell receptor beta chains from one sample sequenced in a study of cytomegalovirus exposure and HLA in healthy donors. This PCR relied on a set of 60 Vbeta primers and 13 Jbeta primers. Profiled with immunoSEQ multiplex PCR; TCRdb holds only in-frame clones, not every one. The repertoire includes about 200,000 clones, about an eighth of them detected once, and 7.8% sits in the top ten. The source material was PBMCs. These TCRs come from a man aged 50 to 60 in good health and CMV-seropositive.

V and J are TRBV10-3 and TRBJ1-1; TRBD1 aligns across 10 bases. The CDR3 is 14 amino acids. Per the germline V gene, CDR1 is ENHRY and CDR2 is SYGVKD. The V and J ends lost 2 bases and 10 bases, in that order; junction bases with no gene match: 7. DNA for the CDR3: TGTGCCATCAGTGAGGCGACAGGGGGCGGACTAGCTTTCTTT. It codes for CAISEATGGGLAFF.

The rearrangement links TRBV21-1 to TRBJ2-5; the table's D call TRBD1 went unverified against the DNA. TRBV21-1 is a pseudogene segment. The CDR3 loop spans 17 amino acids. In DNA, the CDR3 is TGTGCCAGCAGCAAAGGGGCTATCTTCAATCCAGGGAAGACCCAGTACTTC. This sequence encodes CASSKGAIFNPGKTQYF.

This clone has a handful of counts. The chain employs TRBV2 and TRBJ1-4; TRBD1 matches 8 bases. The CDR3 contains 16 residues. The germline CDR1 and CDR2 sequences are SNHLY and FYNNEI. Trimming removed 5 bases from V and 4 bases from J; junction bases left unmatched: 9. CDR3 sequence: CASSLDRARNNEKLFF. As DNA, the CDR3 is TGTGCCAGCAGTTTGGACAGGGCTCGAAATAATGAAAAACTGTTTTTT.

The rearrangement uses TRBV7-3 and TRBJ1-1; a weak D match, TRBD1 (6 bases). Germline V gene sequence: CDR1 SGHTA, CDR2 FQGTGA. The V end lost 2 bases, the J end lost 0 bases, and 16 bases lay between the germline ends. CDR3 length equals 17 residues. The CDR3: CASSLGRGPPLNTEAFF. CDR3 nucleotide sequence: TGTGCCAGCAGCTTAGGCAGGGGCCCTCCTTTGAACACTGAAGCTTTCTTT.

This clone was recorded a few times. The V and J genes are TRBV30 and TRBJ2-5; no firm D call. V gave up 3 bases and J gave up 2 bases, with 4 bases separating them. CDR3 size: 11 residues. In germline, CDR1 is GTSNPN, CDR2 SVGIG (reference sequence). CDR3 sequence: CAWSQQETQYF. The CDR3 coding sequence is TGTGCCTGGAGCCAGCAAGAGACCCAGTACTTC. Using reference TRBV30 and TRBJ2-5 for the parts outside the CDR3, the full variable domain is SQTIHQWPATLVQPVGSPLSLECTVEGTSNPNLYWYRQAAGRGLQLLFYSVGIGQISSEVPQNLSASRPQDRQFILSSKKLLLSDSGFYLCAWSQQETQYFGPGTRLLVL.

This clone was counted between two and nine times. Other DNA sequences in this sample translate to the same CDR3. This chain links TRBV28 with TRBJ1-4; no definite D call. The CDR3 loop spans 12 amino acids. Trimming pared 6 bases from V and 8 bases from J, leaving 10 bases between. Germline V lookup: CDR1 MDHEN, CDR2 SYDVKM. The CDR3 reads CASRAGREKLFF. As DNA, the CDR3 is TGTGCCAGCAGGGCAGGTCGGGAAAAACTGTTTTTT. Filled out from reference TRBV28 and TRBJ1-4, the complete variable domain reads DVKVTQSSRYLVKRTGEKVFLECVQDMDHENMFWYRQDPGLGLRLIYFSYDVKMKEKGDIPEGYSVSREKKERFSLILESASTNQTSMYLCASRAGREKLFFGSGTQLSVL.

The chain links TRBV30 to TRBJ1-1; TRBD1 is a possible D gene (5 bases). Between the trimmed V and J ends, which lost 3 bases and 5 bases, there was a span of 13 bases. The CDR3 extends over 13 amino acids. The germline gives CDR1 GTSNPN, CDR2 SVGIG (reference sequence). The CDR3 nucleotides read TGTGCCTGGAGCGTCGGAGGGGAGACTGAAGCTTTCTTT. This gives the protein CAWSVGGETEAFF.

The CDR3 sequence: CASSQFIQRGGVTGELFF. Written as DNA, the CDR3 is TGCGCCAGCAGCCAATTCATCCAGCGGGGGGGCGTCACCGGGGAGCTGTTTTTT. The chain joins TRBV4-3 to TRBJ2-2, with TRBD2 identical over 10 bases. V shed 2 bases and J 4 bases; nucleotides not matched to a gene: 10. The CDR3 totals 18 residues. Germline V CDR1 and CDR2: LGHNA, YSLEER.

The table lists this clone with a few counts. The chain employs TRBV7-2 and TRBJ2-7, with 7 bases fitting TRBD1. V lost 5 bases to trimming and J lost 3 bases; unmatched junction nucleotides: 13. There are 16 residues in the CDR3. Germline assignment: CDR1 SGHTA and CDR2 FQGNSA. This CDR3 is CASSGGRQGAFYEQYF. The CDR3 DNA follows: TGTGCCAGCAGCGGTGGAAGACAGGGTGCGTTCTACGAGCAGTACTTC.

V usage is TRBV10-3 and J usage is TRBJ1-4; perhaps TRBD1 as D (6 bases). Deletions cut 0 bases from V and 5 bases from J, with 10 bases between. Germline lookup yields CDR1 ENHRY and CDR2 SYGVKD. This CDR3 comprises 15 residues. Written as DNA, the CDR3 is TGTGCCATCAGTGAGTCTTTAGGGGGAAATGAAAAACTGTTTTTT. It codes for CAISESLGGNEKLFF.

This clone was counted a few times. The V call is TRBV6-5, the J call TRBJ1-1; TRBD1 agrees at 8 bases. This CDR3 region has 16 residues. The V gene's germline CDR1 is MNHEY and CDR2 SVGAGI. The trim removed 0 bases at V and 4 bases at J, leaving 7 bases unmatched. The CDR3 bases are TGTGCCAGCAGTTACTCACGGACAGGGCCTTCCACTGAAGCTTTCTTT. Translating gives CASSYSRTGPSTEAFF.

This clone has more than one count but fewer than ten. The V call is TRBV19, the J call TRBJ1-1, with 7 positions matching TRBD1. Germline loops: CDR1 LNHDA, CDR2 SQIVND (reference sequence). The CDR3 extends over 13 amino acids. The V and J ends lost 6 bases and 0 bases, in that order; junction bases with no gene match: 1. The CDR3 region is CASRGQMNTEAFF. CDR3 coding DNA: TGTGCCAGTAGGGGACAGATGAACACTGAAGCTTTCTTT.

This clone was seen only a few times. V is TRBV7-9 and J is TRBJ1-2; D possibly corresponds to TRBD1 (6 bases). CDR3 length: 15 amino acids. V lost 1 base and J 2 bases, leaving 11 bases between the germline ends. CDR1 is SEHNR, CDR2 FQNEAQ, per germline (reference sequence). CDR3 nucleotide sequence: TGTGCCAGCAGCTTAGAAACAGGGAAGAACTATGGCTACACCTTC. As protein: CASSLETGKNYGYTF. Full variable domain (remainder filled in from reference TRBV7-9 and TRBJ1-2): DTGVSQNPRHKITKRGQNVTFRCDPISEHNRLYWYRQTLGQGPEFLTYFQNEAQLEKSRLLSDRFSAERPKGSFSTLEIQRTEQGDSAMYLCASSLETGKNYGYTFGSGTRLTVV.

This chain joins TRBV19 and TRBJ2-2, with no clear D. CDR3 length: 10 residues. Per germline, CDR1 LNHDA and CDR2 SQIVND (reference sequence). Trimming cost V 9 bases and J 8 bases, with 7 bases left between them. CDR3 region: CASEAGELFF. In DNA form, the CDR3 reads TGTGCCAGCGAGGCGGGGGAGCTGTTTTTT. The full variable domain, with the rest looked up from reference TRBV19 and TRBJ2-2, is DGGITQSPKYLFRKEGQNVTLSCEQNLNHDAMYWYRQDPGQGLRLIYYSQIVNDFQKGDIAEGYSVSREKKESFPLTVTSAQKNPTAFYLCASEAGELFFGEGSRLTVL.

The chain employs TRBV9 and TRBJ2-2; 7 bases align to TRBD1. Looked up from germline, CDR1 is SGDLS and CDR2 is YYNGEE. J gave up 4 bases and V 3 bases, and 6 bases lay outside the gene matches. The CDR3 consists of 15 residues. The CDR3 DNA reads TGTGCCAGCAGCGGACAGGGTCAGGGCACCGGGGAGCTGTTTTTT. Translated, it gives CASSGQGQGTGELFF.

This clone was seen more than once but under ten times. The chain carries TRBV29-1 and TRBJ1-2; 7 bases match TRBD1. V lost 3 bases and J lost 2; bases outside the gene matches: 6. CDR1 is SQVTM, CDR2 ANQGSEA, per germline. This CDR3 region has 14 residues. CDR3 region: CSVDPTGQNYGYTF. The CDR3 region has the DNA TGCAGCGTTGACCCTACGGGACAGAACTATGGCTACACCTTC.

The rearrangement joins TRBV5-1 to TRBJ2-1; D is unclear. CDR3 length: 15 amino acids. Looked up from germline, CDR1 is SGHRS and CDR2 is YFSETQ. Trimming cost V 0 bases and J 0 bases, with 7 bases left between them. The chain's CDR3 is CASSLELTSYNEQFF. As DNA, the CDR3 is TGCGCCAGCAGCTTGGAGCTTACCTCCTACAATGAGCAGTTCTTC.

This clone was picked up a small number of times. The chain couples TRBV6-5 to TRBJ2-3; no reliable D call. The V gene lost 2 bases and the J gene lost 0 bases, with 9 bases spanning the gap. Germline V gene lookup returns CDR1 MNHEY and CDR2 SVGAGI. The CDR3 has 15 residues. CDR3 DNA sequence: TGTGCCAGCAGTTACATGGGCGCAAGCACAGATACGCAGTATTTT. It translates to CASSYMGASTDTQYF.

This clone was counted only a few times. Mismatch with germline at one junction end may stem from a read error. This chain connects TRBV19 to TRBJ1-5, with a possible D match to TRBD1 (5 bases). This CDR3 is 14 amino acids long. Germline values: CDR1 LNHDA, CDR2 SQIVND (reference sequence). This CDR3 reads CATSTAGRTQPQHF. The CDR3 nucleotides read TGTGCCACTAGTACGGCAGGGCGAACTCAGCCCCAGCATTTT.

This clone has just a few counts. V and J are TRBV5-1 and TRBJ1-1, with D possibly TRBD1 on 5 matching bases. The CDR3 has 14 residues. V dropped 1 base and J dropped 3 bases, with 10 bases sitting between them. Per the germline V gene, CDR1 is SGHRS and CDR2 is YFSETQ. The CDR3: CASSLRFRDTEAFF. CDR3 nucleotides: TGCGCCAGCAGCTTGAGGTTCAGGGACACTGAAGCTTTCTTT.

The chain employs TRBV13 and TRBJ1-3; D remains unclear. Trimming shortened V by 3 bases and J by 2 bases, and 11 bases separated the two germline ends. Germline V gene data show CDR1 as PRHDT and CDR2 as FYEKMQ (reference sequence). The CDR3 is 15 amino acids. CDR3: CASSFRGNTGNTIYF. CDR3 in DNA: TGTGCCAGCAGCTTCCGGGGAAATACTGGAAACACCATATATTTT.